Below, 23 T cell receptor beta chains from the same sample are listed, as sequenced in a study of CD8 T cells in Susac syndrome. Reverse transcription used about 0.5 to 1 ug RNA and random hexamers. TCRdb recomputed calls from the immunoSEQ multiplex PCR reads with MiXCR, one row per CDR3 protein. Here the sample spans about 440,000 distinct CDR3 sequences, more than 80% being singletons. The sequenced sample was CD8+ T cells from PBMCs. These receptors all come from a human donor with multiple sclerosis.

The rearrangement uses TRBV28 and TRBJ1-4; D is undetermined. Trimming took 4 bases from V and 0 from J, leaving 12 bases between them. The CDR3 contains 16 residues. CDR1 and CDR2 from the germline V gene are MDHEN and SYDVKM. This CDR3 is CASSSGYEATNEKLFF. Written as DNA, the CDR3 is TGTGCCAGCAGTTCAGGTTATGAAGCAACTAATGAAAAACTGTTTTTT. Full variable domain (outside the CDR3, taken from reference TRBV28 and TRBJ1-4): DVKVTQSSRYLVKRTGEKVFLECVQDMDHENMFWYRQDPGLGLRLIYFSYDVKMKEKGDIPEGYSVSREKKERFSLILESASTNQTSMYLCASSSGYEATNEKLFFGSGTQLSVL.

This rearrangement joins TRBV6-1 to TRBJ1-6; the D is unclear. The CDR3 runs to 17 residues. Trimming left V 4 bases short and J 4 bases short, with 17 bases between. Germline loops: CDR1 MNHNS, CDR2 SASEGT. As DNA, the CDR3 is TGTGCCAGCAGTGCCTCGTCCATAGTGGCATATAATTCACCCCTCCACTTT. The encoded protein is CASSASSIVAYNSPLHF.

The J gene is TRBJ1-1, the V gene TRBV27; possibly TRBD1 for D (6 bases). This CDR3 is 16 amino acids long. Germline CDR1 and CDR2: MNHEY and SMNVEV (reference sequence). Trimming pared 2 bases from V and 0 bases from J, leaving 13 bases between. CDR3: CASSLSLDRMNTEAFF. The CDR3 bases are TGTGCCAGCAGTTTAAGCCTCGACAGGATGAACACTGAAGCTTTCTTT.

This clonotype occurred a few times. This chain links TRBV27 with TRBJ2-1; D gene unclear. Looked up from germline, CDR1 is MNHEY and CDR2 is SMNVEV (reference sequence). The CDR3 is 14 residues long. Between the trimmed V and J ends, which lost 2 bases and 0 bases, there was a span of 5 bases. Here the CDR3 DNA reads TGTGCCAGCAGTTTAGGAGACTCCTACAATGAGCAGTTCTTC. It is translated as CASSLGDSYNEQFF.

The CDR3 loop reads CSVELEGVGGYTF. The CDR3 DNA follows: TGCAGCGTTGAATTGGAGGGGGTGGGCGGCTACACCTTC. This sequence joins TRBV29-1 and TRBJ1-2, with a possible D match to TRBD1 (6 bases). CDR1 SQVTM and CDR2 ANQGSEA come from the germline V gene. The CDR3 contains 13 residues. V was clipped by 2 bases and J by 8 bases, with 15 bases between them.

This clonotype was detected only once. CDR3 region: CSVEDDPGHTEAFF. The CDR3 coding sequence is TGCAGCGTTGAAGACGATCCAGGGCACACTGAAGCTTTCTTT. The V gene is TRBV29-1, the J gene TRBJ1-1; the D gene is possibly TRBD1 (5 bases). The CDR3 runs to 14 residues. Germline V gene lookup returns CDR1 SQVTM and CDR2 ANQGSEA. Trimming pared 0 bases from V and 3 bases from J, leaving 11 bases between.

This chain connects TRBV7-9 to TRBJ2-7; 11 bases align to TRBD2. J was trimmed by 5 bases and V by 5 bases; bases with no gene match: 8. This CDR3 spans 15 amino acids. CDR1 is SEHNR and CDR2 is FQNEAQ in the germline V gene (reference sequence). The CDR3 DNA reads as TGTGCCAGCAGCCCGACTAGCGGGATTGGCCACGAGCAGTACTTC. It specifies CASSPTSGIGHEQYF. Based on the CDR3 plus reference TRBV7-9 and TRBJ2-7, the full variable domain is DTGVSQNPRHKITKRGQNVTFRCDPISEHNRLYWYRQTLGQGPEFLTYFQNEAQLEKSRLLSDRFSAERPKGSFSTLEIQRTEQGDSAMYLCASSPTSGIGHEQYFGPGTRLTVT.

The chain has TRBV27 and TRBJ2-7; 12 bases match TRBD2. V was clipped by 5 bases and J by 3 bases; unmatched bases: 5. The CDR3 length is 15 residues. Germline CDR1 reads MNHEY; CDR2 reads SMNVEV (reference sequence). In nucleotides, the CDR3 is TGTGCCAGCAGTCCCCGACTAGCGGGGGACTACGAGCAGTACTTC. This gives the protein CASSPRLAGDYEQYF.

The J gene is TRBJ1-6, the V gene TRBV7-6; perhaps TRBD1 as D (5 bases). From germline, CDR1 is SGHVS and CDR2 FNYEAQ. Trimming cost V 5 bases and J 10 bases, with 12 bases left between them. CDR3 length: 13 amino acids. The CDR3 sequence: CASSLSAGSPLHF. CDR3 bases: TGTGCCAGCAGCCTTAGTGCAGGGTCACCCCTCCACTTT.

The V call is TRBV7-6, the J call TRBJ1-5, with D uncertain. CDR1 SGHVS and CDR2 FNYEAQ come from the germline V gene. V was pared by 7 bases and J by 0 bases, with 19 bases between. The CDR3 has 17 residues. The CDR3 DNA reads as TGTGCCAGCAATCTAGAGACTGGGAATTATAGCAATCAGCCCCAGCATTTT. Encoded protein: CASNLETGNYSNQPQHF.

The genes are TRBV6-5 and TRBJ1-1; TRBD1 might be the D (5 bases). This CDR3 is built from 13 residues. V was pared by 2 bases and J by 3 bases, with 7 bases between. The germline CDR1 and CDR2 sequences are MNHEY and SVGAGI. The CDR3 region is CASSYGDYTEAFF. CDR3 coding DNA: TGTGCCAGCAGTTACGGGGACTACACTGAAGCTTTCTTT.

The chain has TRBV28 and TRBJ1-1, with D possibly matching TRBD1 (5 bases). The CDR3 has 15 amino acids. Germline-derived CDR1 and CDR2 are MDHEN and SYDVKM. Trimming pared 1 base from V and 6 bases from J, leaving 15 bases between. CDR3 in amino acids: CASSLFDSRDAEAFF. The CDR3, as DNA: TGTGCCAGCAGTTTATTCGACTCCCGGGACGCTGAAGCTTTCTTT. The complete variable domain, with remaining parts taken from reference TRBV28 and TRBJ1-1, reads DVKVTQSSRYLVKRTGEKVFLECVQDMDHENMFWYRQDPGLGLRLIYFSYDVKMKEKGDIPEGYSVSREKKERFSLILESASTNQTSMYLCASSLFDSRDAEAFFGQGTRLTVV.

CDR3 bases: TGTGCCAGCAGCCAGTTCATGAACACTGAAGCTTTCTTT. It encodes CASSQFMNTEAFF. The J gene is TRBJ1-1, the V gene TRBV5-4, with D unclear. Looked up from germline, CDR1 is SGHNT and CDR2 is YYREEE (reference sequence). Deletions cut 4 bases from V and 0 bases from J, with 7 bases between. The CDR3 sequence is 13 residues long.

DNA for the CDR3: TGTGCCACCAGTGACCCCCAGGCCGGGGAGCTGTTTTTT. This sequence encodes CATSDPQAGELFF. The genes are TRBV24-1 and TRBJ2-2; D unresolved. CDR1 is KGHDR and CDR2 is SFDVKD in the germline V gene. The V end was cut by 4 bases, the J end by 6 bases, with 8 bases between. The CDR3 length is 13 residues.

The chain is built from TRBV30 and TRBJ2-7, with D perhaps assigned TRBD1 or TRBD2 (5 bases each). The CDR3 has 14 residues. Trimming removed 4 bases at V and 7 bases at J, with 20 bases between. Germline CDR1 GTSNPN, CDR2 SVGIG (reference sequence). CDR3 sequence: CAWMRGTAFGEQYF. CDR3 bases: TGTGCCTGGATGAGAGGGACCGCGTTTGGGGAGCAGTACTTC.

This chain uses TRBV11-2 with TRBJ1-4; TRBD1 might be the D (6 bases). The V end was cut by 3 bases, the J end by 8 bases, with 25 bases between. This CDR3 has 18 residues. The V gene's germline CDR1 is SGHAT and CDR2 FQNNGV. The CDR3 coding sequence is TGTGCCAGCAGCTTTGATCCTCCTTCAGGGGATCGTAAGGAAAAACTGTTTTTT. Residues: CASSFDPPSGDRKEKLFF.

The V call is TRBV4-1, the J call TRBJ2-5; TRBD2 agrees at 11 bases. The length of the CDR3 is 16 residues. The ends lost 0 bases at V and 1 base at J; junction bases unmatched: 1. From germline, CDR1 is MGHRA and CDR2 YSYEKL. This CDR3 is CASSQDGTSGQETQYF. The DNA for the CDR3 is TGCGCCAGCAGCCAAGACGGGACTAGCGGCCAAGAGACCCAGTACTTC.

This clonotype appeared a few times. The J gene is TRBJ1-5, the V gene TRBV5-1, with D unresolved. Trimming shortened V by 0 bases and J by 0 bases, and 7 bases separated the two germline ends. Germline lookup yields CDR1 SGHRS and CDR2 YFSETQ. This CDR3 is built from 15 residues. Written as DNA, the CDR3 is TGCGCCAGCAGCTTGGGTCTGGCTAGCAATCAGCCCCAGCATTTT. Translating it yields CASSLGLASNQPQHF.

The chain employs TRBV10-2 and TRBJ1-1, with D hard to call. This CDR3 has 13 amino acids. V gave up 7 bases and J gave up 6 bases, with 15 bases separating them. CDR1 and CDR2 from the germline V gene are WSHSY and SAAADI. This chain's CDR3 is CASTPSSRPEAFF. CDR3 DNA sequence: TGCGCCAGCACCCCGTCGAGTAGGCCTGAAGCTTTCTTT.

V usage is TRBV19 and J usage is TRBJ1-5; D gene uncertain. This CDR3 region has 12 residues. V was clipped by 7 bases and J by 7 bases, with 11 bases between them. Germline CDR1 and CDR2: LNHDA and SQIVND (reference sequence). The chain's CDR3 is CASKAGEQPQHF. As DNA, the CDR3 is TGTGCCAGTAAGGCAGGAGAACAGCCCCAGCATTTT.

V usage is TRBV28 and J usage is TRBJ2-1; no firm D call. Germline loops: CDR1 MDHEN, CDR2 SYDVKM. Trimming cost V 6 bases and J 0 bases, with 15 bases left between them. This CDR3 region has 16 residues. The CDR3 loop is CASSSVLDGSYNEQFF. The CDR3 region has the DNA TGTGCCAGCAGCTCGGTGCTCGACGGCTCCTACAATGAGCAGTTCTTC.

This clonotype has a single count. V usage is TRBV14 and J usage is TRBJ2-7; 11 nucleotides agree with TRBD2. This CDR3 comprises 14 residues. J gave up 5 bases and V 7 bases, and 7 bases lay outside the gene matches. Germline values: CDR1 SGHDN, CDR2 FVKESK. Here the CDR3 reads CASTRLAGGNEQYF. The DNA for the CDR3 is TGTGCCAGCACCCGTCTAGCGGGAGGAAACGAGCAGTACTTC.

The gene calls are TRBV9 and TRBJ1-2; D not certain. This CDR3 spans 15 amino acids. Germline V gene lookup returns CDR1 SGDLS and CDR2 YYNGEE. V was shortened by 4 bases and J by 6 bases, with 19 bases between the two germline ends. For the CDR3, the DNA is TGTGCCAGCAGCCCCTACTTCCGGGGTGACCATGGCTACACCTTC. Its protein product is CASSPYFRGDHGYTF.